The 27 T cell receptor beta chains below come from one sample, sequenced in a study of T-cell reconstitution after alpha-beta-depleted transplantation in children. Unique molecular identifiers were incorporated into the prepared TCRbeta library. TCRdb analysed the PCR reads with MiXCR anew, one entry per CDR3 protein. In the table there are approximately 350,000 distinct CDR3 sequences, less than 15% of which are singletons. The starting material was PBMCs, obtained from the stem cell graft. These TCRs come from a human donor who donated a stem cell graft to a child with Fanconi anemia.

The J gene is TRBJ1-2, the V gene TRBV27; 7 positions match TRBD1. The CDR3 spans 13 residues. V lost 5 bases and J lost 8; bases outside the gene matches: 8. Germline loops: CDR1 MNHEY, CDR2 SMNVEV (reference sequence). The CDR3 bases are TGTGCCAGCAGTAAACGGGACAGTCGGGGCTACACCTTC. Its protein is CASSKRDSRGYTF.

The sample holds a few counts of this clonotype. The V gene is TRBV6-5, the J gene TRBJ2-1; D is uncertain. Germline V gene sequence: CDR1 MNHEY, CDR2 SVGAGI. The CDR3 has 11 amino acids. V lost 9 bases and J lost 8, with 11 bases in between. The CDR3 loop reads CASLFMDEQFF. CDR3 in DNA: TGTGCCAGTCTTTTTATGGATGAGCAGTTCTTC.

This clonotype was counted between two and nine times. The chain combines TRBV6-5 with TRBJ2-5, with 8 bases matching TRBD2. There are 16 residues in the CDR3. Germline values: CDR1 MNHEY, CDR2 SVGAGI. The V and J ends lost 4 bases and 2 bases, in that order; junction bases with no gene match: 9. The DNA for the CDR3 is TGTGCCAGCAGTTGGGAGCGGGGGACTACTCAAGAGACCCAGTACTTC. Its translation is CASSWERGTTQETQYF.

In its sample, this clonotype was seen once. CDR3 sequence: CASSSGTVDEQFF. The CDR3 coding sequence is TGTGCCAGCAGCTCCGGGACAGTAGATGAGCAGTTCTTC. The V and J genes are TRBV11-3 and TRBJ2-1; TRBD1 matches at 7 bases. The CDR3 covers 13 residues. The ends lost 4 bases at V and 8 bases at J; junction bases unmatched: 5. Germline V gene data show CDR1 as SGHNT and CDR2 as YENEEA.

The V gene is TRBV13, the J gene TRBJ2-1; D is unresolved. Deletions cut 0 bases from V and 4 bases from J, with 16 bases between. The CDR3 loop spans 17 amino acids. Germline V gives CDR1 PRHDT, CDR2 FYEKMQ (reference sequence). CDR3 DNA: TGTGCCAGCAGCTTAGGCGTCGCAGGAGAGGCATACAATGAGCAGTTCTTC. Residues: CASSLGVAGEAYNEQFF.

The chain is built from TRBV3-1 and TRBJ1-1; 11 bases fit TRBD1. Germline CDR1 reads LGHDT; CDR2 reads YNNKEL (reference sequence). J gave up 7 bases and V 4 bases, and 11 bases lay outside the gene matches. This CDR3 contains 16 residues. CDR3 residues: CASSLLGQGAFGEAFF. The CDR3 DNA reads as TGTGCCAGCAGCCTCCTCGGACAGGGGGCTTTTGGTGAAGCTTTCTTT.

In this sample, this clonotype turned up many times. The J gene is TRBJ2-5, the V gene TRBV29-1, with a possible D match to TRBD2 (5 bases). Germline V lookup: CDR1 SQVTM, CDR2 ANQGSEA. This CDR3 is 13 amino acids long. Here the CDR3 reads CNGSLGSRETQYF. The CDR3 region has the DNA TGCAACGGCTCACTAGGTTCGCGTGAGACCCAGTACTTC.

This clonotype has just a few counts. The CDR3 loop is CASTLAGNYNEQFF. The CDR3 DNA sequence: TGTGCCAGCACTTTAGCGGGGAACTACAATGAGCAGTTCTTC. This sequence joins TRBV9 and TRBJ2-1; 8 nucleotides line up with TRBD2. CDR1 is SGDLS and CDR2 is YYNGEE in the germline V gene. The CDR3 has 14 amino acids. V shed 6 bases, J shed 3 bases, and the junction held 5 bases outside the gene matches.

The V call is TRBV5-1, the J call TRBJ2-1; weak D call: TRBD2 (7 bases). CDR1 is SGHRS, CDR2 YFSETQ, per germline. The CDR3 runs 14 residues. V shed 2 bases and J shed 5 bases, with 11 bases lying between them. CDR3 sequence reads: CASSFRGADNEQFF. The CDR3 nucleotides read TGCGCCAGCAGCTTTCGGGGGGCAGACAATGAGCAGTTCTTC.

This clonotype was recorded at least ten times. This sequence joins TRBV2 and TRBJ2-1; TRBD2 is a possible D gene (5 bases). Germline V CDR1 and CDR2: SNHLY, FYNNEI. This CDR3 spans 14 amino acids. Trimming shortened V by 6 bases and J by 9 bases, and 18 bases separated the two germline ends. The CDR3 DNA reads TGTGCCAGCAGCCGACGATCCGGGGTCGGTGAGCAGTTCTTC. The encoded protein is CASSRRSGVGEQFF.

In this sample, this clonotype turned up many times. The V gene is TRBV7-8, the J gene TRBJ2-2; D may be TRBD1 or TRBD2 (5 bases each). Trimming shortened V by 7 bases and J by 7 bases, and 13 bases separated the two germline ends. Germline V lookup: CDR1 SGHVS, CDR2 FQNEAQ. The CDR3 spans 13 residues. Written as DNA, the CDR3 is TGTGCCAGCATCGATGGGGGTGGCGGGGAGCTGTTTTTT. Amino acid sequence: CASIDGGGGELFF.

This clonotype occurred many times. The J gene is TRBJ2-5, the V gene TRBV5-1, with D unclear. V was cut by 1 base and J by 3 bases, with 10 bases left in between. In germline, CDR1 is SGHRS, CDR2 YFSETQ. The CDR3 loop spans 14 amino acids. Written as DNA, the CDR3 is TGCGCCAGCAGCTTGAACTATAGGGAAGAGACCCAGTACTTC. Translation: CASSLNYREETQYF. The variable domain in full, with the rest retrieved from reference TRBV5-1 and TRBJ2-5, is KAGVTQTPRYLIKTRGQQVTLSCSPISGHRSVSWYQQTPGQGLQFLFEYFSETQRNKGNFPGRFSGRQFSNSRSEMNVSTLELGDSALYLCASSLNYREETQYFGPGTRLLVL.

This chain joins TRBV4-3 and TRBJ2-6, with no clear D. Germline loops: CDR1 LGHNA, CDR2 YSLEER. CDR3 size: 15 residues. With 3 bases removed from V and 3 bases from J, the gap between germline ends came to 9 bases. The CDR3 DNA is TGCGCCAGCAGCCACGGGCTAGGTGGGGCCAACGTCCTGACTTTC. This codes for CASSHGLGGANVLTF.

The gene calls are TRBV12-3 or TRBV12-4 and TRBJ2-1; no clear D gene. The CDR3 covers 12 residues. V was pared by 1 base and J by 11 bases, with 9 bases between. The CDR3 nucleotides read TGTGCCAGCAGTTTAGGCCTGCATAAGCAGTTCTTC. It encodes CASSLGLHKQFF.

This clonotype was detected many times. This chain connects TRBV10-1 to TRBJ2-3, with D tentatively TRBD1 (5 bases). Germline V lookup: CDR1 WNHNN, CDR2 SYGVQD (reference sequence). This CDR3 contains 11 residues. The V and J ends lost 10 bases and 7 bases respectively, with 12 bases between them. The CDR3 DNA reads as TGCGCCACCGCCAGGGAATATACGCAGTATTTT. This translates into CATAREYTQYF.

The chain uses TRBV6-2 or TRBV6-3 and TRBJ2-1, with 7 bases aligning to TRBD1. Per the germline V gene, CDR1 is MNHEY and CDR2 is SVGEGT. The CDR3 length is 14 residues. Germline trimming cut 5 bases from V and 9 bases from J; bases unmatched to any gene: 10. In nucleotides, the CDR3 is TGTGCCAGCAGTCCCCCCCGGGACAGAATTGAGCAGTTCTTC. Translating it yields CASSPPRDRIEQFF.

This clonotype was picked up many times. CDR3 loop: CASTPTRVAGNTIYF. DNA of the CDR3: TGTGCCAGCACTCCGACGCGGGTTGCGGGAAACACCATATATTTT. The genes are TRBV12-3 or TRBV12-4 and TRBJ1-3; D not certain. This CDR3 has 15 amino acids. Trimming stripped 7 bases from V and 4 bases from J, with 17 bases between.

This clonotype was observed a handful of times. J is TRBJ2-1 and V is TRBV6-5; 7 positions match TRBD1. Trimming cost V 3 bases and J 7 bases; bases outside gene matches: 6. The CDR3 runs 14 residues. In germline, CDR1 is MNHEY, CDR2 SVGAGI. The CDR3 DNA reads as TGTGCCAGCAGTTATTCCGAGGGGGCAAATGAGCAGTTCTTC. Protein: CASSYSEGANEQFF.

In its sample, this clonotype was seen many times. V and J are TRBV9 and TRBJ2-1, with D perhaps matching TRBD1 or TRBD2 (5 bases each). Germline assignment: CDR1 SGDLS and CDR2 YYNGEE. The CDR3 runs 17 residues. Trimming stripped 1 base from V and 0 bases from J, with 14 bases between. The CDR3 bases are TGTGCCAGCAGCGTAAAAGGGGAGCGAGGCTCCTACAATGAGCAGTTCTTC. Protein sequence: CASSVKGERGSYNEQFF.

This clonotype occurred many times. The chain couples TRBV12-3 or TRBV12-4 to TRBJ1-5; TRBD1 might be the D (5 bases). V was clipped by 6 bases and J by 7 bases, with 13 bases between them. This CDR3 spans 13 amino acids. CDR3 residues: CASRLGRAQPQHF. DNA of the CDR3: TGTGCCAGCAGGTTGGGCAGGGCCCAGCCCCAGCATTTT.

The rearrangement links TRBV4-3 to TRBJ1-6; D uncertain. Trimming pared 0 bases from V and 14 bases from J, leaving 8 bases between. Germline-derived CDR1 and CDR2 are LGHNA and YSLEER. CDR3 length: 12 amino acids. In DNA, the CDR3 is TGCGCCAGCAGCCAAGATTGGGAGACCCTCCACTTT. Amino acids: CASSQDWETLHF.

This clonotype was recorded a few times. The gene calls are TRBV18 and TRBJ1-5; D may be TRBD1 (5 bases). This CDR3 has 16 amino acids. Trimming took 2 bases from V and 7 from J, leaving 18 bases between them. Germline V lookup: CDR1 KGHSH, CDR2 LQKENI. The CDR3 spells CASSPYPRAAAQPQHF. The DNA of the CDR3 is TGTGCCAGCTCACCATATCCCAGGGCGGCGGCGCAGCCCCAGCATTTT.

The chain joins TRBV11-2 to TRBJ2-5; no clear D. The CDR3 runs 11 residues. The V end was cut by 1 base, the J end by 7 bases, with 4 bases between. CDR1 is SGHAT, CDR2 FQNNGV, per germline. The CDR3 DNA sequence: TGTGCCAGCAGCTTAGGGCCGACCCAGTACTTC. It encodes CASSLGPTQYF.

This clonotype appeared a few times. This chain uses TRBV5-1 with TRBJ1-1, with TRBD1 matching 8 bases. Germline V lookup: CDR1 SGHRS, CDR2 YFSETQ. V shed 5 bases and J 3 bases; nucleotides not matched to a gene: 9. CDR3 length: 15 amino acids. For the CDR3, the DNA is TGCGCCAGCAGGCTGCAGGGGGCGCGGGACACTGAAGCTTTCTTT. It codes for CASRLQGARDTEAFF.

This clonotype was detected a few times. Here the CDR3 DNA reads TGCGCCAGCAGCCTGCCTACCGGGGCCCGTGCCGACGAAAAACTGTTTTTT. It specifies CASSLPTGARADEKLFF. The rearrangement joins TRBV5-1 to TRBJ1-4; tentative D call: TRBD1 (5 bases). The CDR3 runs to 17 residues. The V and J ends lost 4 bases and 8 bases respectively, with 24 bases between them. The germline gives CDR1 SGHRS, CDR2 YFSETQ.

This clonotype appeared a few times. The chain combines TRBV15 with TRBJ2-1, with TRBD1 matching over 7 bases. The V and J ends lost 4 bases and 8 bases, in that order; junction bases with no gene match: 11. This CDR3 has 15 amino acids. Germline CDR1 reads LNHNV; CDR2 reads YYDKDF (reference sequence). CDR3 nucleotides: TGTGCCACCAGCAAACCAGAGGGGGCAAGCGATGAGCAGTTCTTC. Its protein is CATSKPEGASDEQFF. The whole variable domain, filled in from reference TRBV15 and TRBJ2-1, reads DAMVIQNPRYQVTQFGKPVTLSCSQTLNHNVMYWYQQKSSQAPKLLFHYYDKDFNNEADTPDNFQSRRPNTSFCFLDIRSPGLGDTAMYLCATSKPEGASDEQFFGPGTRLTVL.

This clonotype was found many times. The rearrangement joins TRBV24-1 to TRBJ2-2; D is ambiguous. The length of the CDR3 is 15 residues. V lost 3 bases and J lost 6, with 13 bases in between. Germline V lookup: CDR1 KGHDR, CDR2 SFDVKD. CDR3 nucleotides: TGTGCCACCAGTGATGTAACTACCTCATCCGGGGAGCTGTTTTTT. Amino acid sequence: CATSDVTTSSGELFF.